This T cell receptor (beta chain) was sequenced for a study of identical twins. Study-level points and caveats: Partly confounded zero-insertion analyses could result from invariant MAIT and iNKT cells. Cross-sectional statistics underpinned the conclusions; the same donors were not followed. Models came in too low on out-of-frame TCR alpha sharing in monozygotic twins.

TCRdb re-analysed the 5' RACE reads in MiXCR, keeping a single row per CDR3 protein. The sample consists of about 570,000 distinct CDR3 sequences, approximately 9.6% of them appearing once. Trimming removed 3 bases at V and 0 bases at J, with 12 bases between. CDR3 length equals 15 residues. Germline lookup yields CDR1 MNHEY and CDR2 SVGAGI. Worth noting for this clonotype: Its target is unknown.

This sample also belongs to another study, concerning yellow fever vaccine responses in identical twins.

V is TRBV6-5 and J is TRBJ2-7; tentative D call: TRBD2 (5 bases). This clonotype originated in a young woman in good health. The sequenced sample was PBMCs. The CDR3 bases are TGTGCCAGCAGTTATGAGGGTTCGGGCTCCTACGAGCAGTACTTC. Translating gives CASSYEGSGSYEQYF.